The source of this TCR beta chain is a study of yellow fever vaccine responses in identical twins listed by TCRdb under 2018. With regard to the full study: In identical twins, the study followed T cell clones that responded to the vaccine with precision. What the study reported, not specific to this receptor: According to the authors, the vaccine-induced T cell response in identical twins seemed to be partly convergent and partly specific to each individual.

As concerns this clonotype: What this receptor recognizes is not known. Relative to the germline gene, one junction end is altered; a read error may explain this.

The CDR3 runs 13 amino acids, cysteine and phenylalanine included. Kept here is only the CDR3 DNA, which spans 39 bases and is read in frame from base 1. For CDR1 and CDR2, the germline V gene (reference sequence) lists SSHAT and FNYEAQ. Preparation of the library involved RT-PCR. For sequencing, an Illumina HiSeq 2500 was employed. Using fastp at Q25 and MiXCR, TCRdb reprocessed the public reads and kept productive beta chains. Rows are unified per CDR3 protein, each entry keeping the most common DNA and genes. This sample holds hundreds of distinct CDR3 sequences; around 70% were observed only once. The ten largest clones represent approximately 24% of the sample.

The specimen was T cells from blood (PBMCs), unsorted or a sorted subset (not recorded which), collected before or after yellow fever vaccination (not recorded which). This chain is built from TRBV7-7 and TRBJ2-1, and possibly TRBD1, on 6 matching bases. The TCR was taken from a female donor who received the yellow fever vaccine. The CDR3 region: CASSFTGQGQQFF. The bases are TGTGCTAGCAGCTTCACCGGCCAGGGGCAGCAGTTCTTC.